Below are 25 T cell receptor beta chains sequenced from a single sample in a study of T cell repertoires in aging, cancer and after chemotherapy. TRB rearrangements spanning V, D and J were amplified using mixed TRB-A/B primers. TCRdb reanalysed the multiplex PCR reads using MiXCR and keeps one entry per CDR3 protein. The profile shows over 3,500 distinct CDR3 sequences, 25% to 30% of them singletons. TCR beta rearrangements were amplified from peripheral blood genomic DNA. The sample taken for sequencing was blood. The receptors were gathered from a human donor with a blood cancer.

This chain links TRBV11-2 with TRBJ2-1; D is uncertain. The V and J ends lost 0 bases and 6 bases respectively, with 6 bases between them. The CDR3 length is 13 residues. Looked up from germline, CDR1 is SGHAT and CDR2 is FQNNGV. The DNA for the CDR3 is TGTGCCAGCAGCTTAGAGGCCCCCAATGAGCAGTTCTTC. It codes for CASSLEAPNEQFF. Using reference TRBV11-2 and TRBJ2-1 for the parts outside the CDR3, the full variable domain is EAGVAQSPRYKIIEKRQSVAFWCNPISGHATLYWYQQILGQGPKLLIQFQNNGVVDDSQLPKDRFSAERLKGVDSTLKIQPAKLEDSAVYLCASSLEAPNEQFFGPGTRLTVL.

V usage is TRBV5-1 and J usage is TRBJ2-5; D gene ambiguous. Germline V gene data show CDR1 as SGHRS and CDR2 as YFSETQ. V lost 1 base and J lost 0, with 13 bases in between. The CDR3 totals 16 residues. The CDR3, as DNA: TGCGCCAGCAGCTTGATCGCGGCACAGTACCAAGAGACCCAGTACTTC. As protein: CASSLIAAQYQETQYF.

In its sample, this clonotype ranks as medium-sized. The V gene is TRBV27, the J gene TRBJ2-7; 10 bases line up with TRBD1. Germline V gene data show CDR1 as MNHEY and CDR2 as SMNVEV (reference sequence). V dropped 6 bases and J dropped 6; count of bases not matched to a gene: 8. CDR3 length: 14 residues. The DNA of the CDR3 is TGTGCCAGCAGACAGGGACAGGGGTCTTCCGAGCAGTACTTC. Amino acid sequence: CASRQGQGSSEQYF.

This clonotype turned up a few times. The rearrangement joins TRBV28 to TRBJ1-5, with 7 bases that match TRBD1. CDR3 length equals 14 residues. CDR1 and CDR2 from the germline V gene are MDHEN and SYDVKM. With V trimmed by 5 bases and J by 6 bases, 7 bases remained unmatched. The CDR3 coding sequence is TGTGCCAGCAGTCCCCAGGGGGAGGGTCAGCCCCAGCATTTT. Translation gives CASSPQGEGQPQHF.

Sample share makes this clonotype medium-sized. The rearrangement uses TRBV30 and TRBJ1-4; D not resolved. V was clipped by 8 bases and J by 0 bases, with 16 bases between them. The CDR3 runs 15 residues. Germline V lookup: CDR1 GTSNPN, CDR2 SVGIG (reference sequence). The CDR3 spells CAVDLNRATNEKLFF. The CDR3 DNA follows: TGTGCCGTAGACTTAAACAGAGCAACTAATGAAAAACTGTTTTTT.

The chain joins TRBV30 to TRBJ1-5, with D maybe TRBD1 (5 bases). V dropped 2 bases and J dropped 4 bases, with 27 bases sitting between them. Germline CDR1 GTSNPN, CDR2 SVGIG (reference sequence). The CDR3 spans 19 residues. The CDR3 here is CAWSIGHSLGPNSNQPQHF. The CDR3 nucleotides read TGTGCCTGGAGTATCGGCCACAGTCTGGGGCCGAACTCGAATCAGCCCCAGCATTTT.

Points on this clonotype: This may be a read error: a much more frequent sequence differs by one nucleotide. The chain couples TRBV11-1 to TRBJ2-7, with 12 positions matching TRBD2. V was clipped by 3 bases and J by 7 bases; unmatched bases: 7. The CDR3 contains 15 residues. The germline gives CDR1 SGHAT, CDR2 FQDESV (reference sequence). CDR3 sequence reads: CASSFGLAGGTEQYF. CDR3 nucleotide sequence: TGTGCCAGCAGCTTTGGGCTAGCGGGAGGGACTGAGCAGTACTTC.

The J gene is TRBJ2-2, the V gene TRBV20-1, with D perhaps TRBD1 or TRBD2 (6 bases each). V lost 3 bases, J lost 5 bases, and 13 bases lay in between. The CDR3 runs 14 residues. Germline CDR1 is DFQATT and CDR2 is SNEGSKA (reference sequence). The CDR3 reads CSARGGRPTGELFF. CDR3 bases: TGCAGTGCTAGGGGGGGCCGACCAACCGGGGAGCTGTTTTTT.

V usage is TRBV7-2 and J usage is TRBJ1-1; D is undetermined. This CDR3 spans 14 amino acids. The germline CDR1 and CDR2 sequences are SGHTA and FQGNSA. Trimming stripped 5 bases from V and 2 bases from J, with 12 bases between. The CDR3 coding sequence is TGTGCCAGCAGCCTCCGTCGAGACAACACTGAAGCTTTCTTT. Residues: CASSLRRDNTEAFF.

In this sample, this clonotype is medium-sized (0.01 to 0.1%). The rearrangement joins TRBV29-1 to TRBJ2-5; tentative D call: TRBD1 (8 bases). V shed 3 bases and J shed 5 bases, with 13 bases lying between them. Germline V gene data show CDR1 as SQVTM and CDR2 as ANQGSEA. The CDR3 totals 13 residues. The CDR3 nucleotides are TGCAGCGTTGATACAGGGGGAGGGGAGACCCAGTACTTC. Its translation: CSVDTGGGETQYF.

The V and J genes are TRBV7-9 and TRBJ1-4, with a tentative D call TRBD1 (5 bases). Looked up from germline, CDR1 is SEHNR and CDR2 is FQNEAQ (reference sequence). Trimming took off 11 bases at V and 7 bases at J, with 20 bases between the two ends. CDR3 length equals 14 residues. For the CDR3, the DNA is TGTGCCGGAGGGGACGGACCGAGGAGTGAAAAACTGTTTTTT. Its translation: CAGGDGPRSEKLFF.

This clonotype is deemed medium-sized. The DNA is left out, because the CDR3 cannot be placed on it with certainty; the CDR3 is given as TCRdb lists it. The chain recombines TRBV29-1 with TRBJ2-1; whether TRBD2, the table's D call, matches the DNA was not checked. Per germline, CDR1 SQVTM and CDR2 ANQGSEA. The CDR3 comprises 13 residues, both ends counted. CDR3 in amino acids: CSVGAGAGAVRLF.

A few counts support this clonotype. V gene TRBV20-1 combines with J gene TRBJ1-1, with D possibly TRBD1 on 5 matching bases. V was clipped by 6 bases and J by 3 bases, with 14 bases between them. In germline, CDR1 is DFQATT, CDR2 SNEGSKA (reference sequence). CDR3 length: 13 residues. Written as DNA, the CDR3 is TGCAGTGCAAAAAGGGGATTTGACACTGAAGCTTTCTTT. This encodes CSAKRGFDTEAFF.

This clonotype was detected only a few times. The chain couples TRBV29-1 to TRBJ1-1; D perhaps matches TRBD1 (5 bases). Looked up from germline, CDR1 is SQVTM and CDR2 is ANQGSEA. The CDR3 contains 11 residues. In DNA, the CDR3 is TGCAGAGGAGGGGCGGGGACTGAAGCTTTCTTT. This translates into CRGGAGTEAFF.

Only a few counts were recorded for this clonotype. This chain connects TRBV7-2 to TRBJ2-3; no reliable D call. Germline lookup yields CDR1 SGHTA and CDR2 FQGNSA. The CDR3 covers 14 residues. With 5 bases removed from V and 0 bases from J, the gap between germline ends came to 9 bases. The CDR3 spells CASSPQSSTDTQYF. The CDR3 coding sequence is TGTGCCAGCAGCCCCCAGAGTAGCACAGATACGCAGTATTTT.

The table lists this clonotype with a few counts. V usage is TRBV18 and J usage is TRBJ2-7, with D unresolved. Deletions cut 6 bases from V and 1 base from J, with 7 bases between. The CDR3 has 12 residues. CDR1 KGHSH and CDR2 LQKENI come from the germline V gene. The CDR3: CASSPGSYEQYF. CDR3 nucleotides: TGTGCCAGCTCTCCCGGGTCCTACGAGCAGTACTTC.

This clonotype was observed a few times. The chain uses TRBV6-2 or TRBV6-3 and TRBJ2-7, with 7 nucleotides matching TRBD1. Germline V CDR1 and CDR2: MNHEY, SVGEGT. The CDR3 runs to 12 residues. Trimming took 7 bases from V and 7 from J; bases not matched to a gene: 7. The chain's CDR3 is CASKQGPREQYF. The CDR3 region has the DNA TGTGCCAGCAAACAGGGGCCCCGGGAGCAGTACTTC.

This clonotype was picked up a small number of times. This chain links TRBV7-9 with TRBJ2-4; D gene ambiguous. Trimming took off 4 bases at V and 13 bases at J, with 26 bases between the two ends. Germline-derived CDR1 and CDR2 are SEHNR and FQNEAQ (reference sequence). This CDR3 is 16 amino acids long. The CDR3 nucleotides are TGTGCCAGCAGCTCCCCGGTAGGGCCTTCGCTTAGTGGACAGTACTTC. Protein: CASSSPVGPSLSGQYF.

This chain links TRBV5-5 with TRBJ2-5; perhaps TRBD2 as D (6 bases). CDR1 and CDR2 from the germline V gene are SGHKS and YYEKEE (reference sequence). The CDR3 length is 16 residues. V gave up 0 bases and J gave up 2 bases, with 14 bases separating them. CDR3 nucleotide sequence: TGTGCCAGCAGCTTGGCCAAACTAGCAATTCAAGAGACCCAGTACTTC. Amino acid sequence: CASSLAKLAIQETQYF. The whole variable domain, filled in from reference TRBV5-5 and TRBJ2-5, reads DAGVTQSPTHLIKTRGQQVTLRCSPISGHKSVSWYQQVLGQGPQFIFQYYEKEERGRGNFPDRFSARQFPNYSSELNVNALLLGDSALYLCASSLAKLAIQETQYFGPGTRLLVL.

The chain recombines TRBV28 with TRBJ1-6; a possible D gene is TRBD1 (5 bases). Trimming pared 6 bases from V and 6 bases from J, leaving 9 bases between. This CDR3 has 13 amino acids. The germline CDR1 and CDR2 sequences are MDHEN and SYDVKM. The CDR3 bases are TGTGCCAGCAGAACAGGAATTAATTCACCCCTCCACTTT. Protein: CASRTGINSPLHF.

The chain has TRBV19 and TRBJ1-1; a possible D gene is TRBD1 (6 bases). V shed 2 bases and J shed 0 bases, with 7 bases lying between them. Germline loops: CDR1 LNHDA, CDR2 SQIVND (reference sequence). CDR3 length: 14 residues. The CDR3 sequence is CASSIQGMNTEAFF. The CDR3 DNA reads as TGTGCCAGTAGTATACAGGGGATGAACACTGAAGCTTTCTTT.

Comment on this clonotype: A read error may be the cause here, since a much bigger clone is one base away. The V call is TRBV6-6, the J call TRBJ1-2; 8 nucleotides line up with TRBD1. The CDR3 loop spans 15 amino acids. CDR1 is MNHNY, CDR2 SVGAGI, per germline (reference sequence). CDR3 residues: CDSSHPPGTGSGYTF. The CDR3 DNA is TGTGACAGCAGTCACCCTCCCGGGACAGGTAGCGGCTACACCTTC.

This clonotype is medium-sized. The rearrangement joins TRBV19 to TRBJ2-1, with D unclear. The V gene's germline CDR1 is LNHDA and CDR2 SQIVND (reference sequence). V was cut by 4 bases and J by 4 bases, with 14 bases left in between. CDR3 length equals 15 residues. This CDR3 is CASSTDSRPYNEQFF. In nucleotides, the CDR3 is TGTGCCAGTAGTACCGACTCGCGGCCTTACAATGAGCAGTTCTTC. The full variable domain, rest sourced from reference TRBV19 and TRBJ2-1, is DGGITQSPKYLFRKEGQNVTLSCEQNLNHDAMYWYRQDPGQGLRLIYYSQIVNDFQKGDIAEGYSVSREKKESFPLTVTSAQKNPTAFYLCASSTDSRPYNEQFFGPGTRLTVL.

This clonotype was counted only a few times. V usage is TRBV6-4 and J usage is TRBJ2-3; D may be TRBD1 (6 bases). The CDR3 runs to 15 residues. V lost 4 bases, J lost 3 bases, and 14 bases lay in between. CDR1 and CDR2 (germline): MRHNA, SNTAGT. CDR3 protein: CASSGTGTGTDTQYF. The CDR3 DNA follows: TGTGCCAGCAGTGGTACAGGGACGGGAACAGATACGCAGTATTTT.

V is TRBV27 and J is TRBJ2-4; D unclear. CDR3 length: 16 residues. Germline assignment: CDR1 MNHEY and CDR2 SMNVEV (reference sequence). The germline V and J ends were trimmed by 5 bases and 0 bases, with 14 bases remaining between them. For the CDR3, the DNA is TGTGCCAGCAGTCCTCTCATGAGCCTAGCCAAAAACATTCAGTACTTC. Translating gives CASSPLMSLAKNIQYF.